The source of this T cell receptor (beta chain) is a study of blood T cell repertoires in COVID-19 (dated by TCRdb to the early 2020s). Notes on the research overall: The collaborator samples originated in the United States, Italy and Spain and spanned the acute and convalescent phases of COVID-19. Sample metadata almost always included a de-identified subject ID, COVID-19 status, age in years and sex. The material from the prospective study consisted of cDNA or gDNA derived from T cells, B-cell-depleted T cells, or PBMCs. Samples came from the ongoing ImmuneRACE study (first 160 participants) plus 1,254 subjects from 6 global collaborators. Where available, HLA class I and class II types were taken from metadata supplied by the sample provider and were not determined by assay-based typing. Deeply sampled blood TCRbeta repertoires from subjects exposed to, actively infected with, or recovered from COVID-19 were included in the dataset. The repertoires were released in a freely available public database intended as a resource for research on the immune response to SARS-CoV-2.

What the authors observed across the whole study: The quantity of clinical and demographic metadata differed by source and by participant and was supplied without curation.

From cysteine to phenylalanine, the CDR3 is 14 amino acids long. Left in the record is the CDR3 DNA by itself, 42 bases read in frame from the first base. V and J lose 2 bases and 6 bases, and a span of 11 bases separates them. The germline V gene yields SGDLS for CDR1 and YYNGEE for CDR2. In Seattle, one collaborating source enrolled patients while the infection was active and tracked those patients longitudinally over the course of disease. Each collaborating institution followed its own protocols to collect whole blood in K2EDTA tubes. For TCRbeta analysis, collaborator samples were shipped as frozen whole blood, as isolated PBMCs, or as DNA extracted from either sample type. TCRbeta CDR3 regions were amplified from genomic DNA by means of the immunoSEQ Assay, a bias-controlled multiplex PCR. In the source study's methods: Nucleated cell counts per sample were estimated from amplification of reference gene primers within the assay. To quantify the absolute abundance of each unique TCRbeta CDR3 rearrangement, sequence reads were collapsed and filtered. Productive Simpson clonality was computed per sample as the square root of Simpson's diversity index over productive rearrangements. In TCRdb, the immuneACCESS table is reduced to in-frame sequences with V and J assigned. These tables do not hold every clone; where another copy was compared, an unresolved V gene accounts for under half, and the others remain unexplained. The V and J calls and the clone size are those of that table, but D and trimming were determined from the DNA. The sample table holds 200,000 to 250,000 clones, of which approximately 90% were seen once. The ten biggest clones cover roughly 10% of the sample.

This clone is a singleton in its sample. Its antigen remains unidentified. The sample holds no much larger clone one base away, and base qualities are not on file. The V gene is TRBV9 and the J gene is TRBJ2-2; 5 matching bases give a weak D call of TRBD2. The TCR sequence derives from a man in his fifties with COVID-19, enrolled during active disease. Sequenced sample: peripheral blood. The CDR3 protein is CASSVTAVSGELFF. At the DNA level, the sequence is TGTGCCAGCAGCGTTACAGCGGTCTCCGGGGAGCTGTTTTTT.